This T cell receptor beta chain was obtained from a study of neoadjuvant nivolumab and ipilimumab in lung cancer. The protocol was immunoSEQ multiplex PCR, while the TCRdb copy is restricted to in-frame clones and leaves out a portion. The table includes 30,000 or so clones, 83% detected once. The sequence was obtained from an adult with non-small cell lung cancer. The sample here was tumor tissue, taken after neoadjuvant nivolumab, alone or with ipilimumab, at or shortly before surgery.

CDR3 DNA sequence: TGTGCCAGCAGCTCCGACACGGGTTTGGATACGCAGTATTTT. It yields the protein CASSSDTGLDTQYF. The chain combines TRBV5-4 with TRBJ2-3; D is unresolved. Germline CDR1 SGHNT, CDR2 YYREEE (reference sequence). CDR3 size: 14 residues. V was trimmed by 3 bases and J by 6 bases, leaving 14 bases between them. Variable domain in full (rest from reference TRBV5-4 and TRBJ2-3): ETGVTQSPTHLIKTRGQQVTLRCSSQSGHNTVSWYQQALGQGPQFIFQYYREEENGRGNFPPRFSGLQFPNYSSELNVNALELDDSALYLCASSSDTGLDTQYFGPGTRLTVL.